The 9 T cell receptor beta chains in this list originate from one sample, sequenced in a study of CD8+CD57+ T cells in acquired aplastic anemia (dated by TCRdb to between 2018 and 2020). Flow cytometry had shown CD8+CD57+ cell expansion in the patients selected for sequencing. Sequencing relied on an Illumina HiSeq 2000. Profiling of TCR beta VDJ combinations and CDR3 sequences used genomic DNA as the template. TCRdb reworked the public reads: Q25 trimming with fastp, MiXCR clone assembly, productive beta chains retained. Entries are consolidated by CDR3 protein sequence, retaining the most common genes and DNA. For this sample the table gives about 180,000 distinct CDR3 sequences, of which less than 60% were detected only once. Jointly, the top ten make up roughly 1.8% of the sample. Sequencing was done on a sample of sorted CD4+, CD8+, or CD8+CD57+ T cells (not recorded which) from PBMCs. These receptors came from a human donor with aplastic anemia.

This clonotype was seen just once. The chain links TRBV20-1 to TRBJ2-3; 7 bases line up with TRBD2. Germline CDR1 is DFQATT and CDR2 is SNEGSKA (reference sequence). The V gene end was trimmed by 0 bases and the J gene end by 6 bases; junction bases not matched to a gene: 9. This CDR3 region has 15 residues. CDR3 sequence reads: CSARERRRERDTQYF. Written as DNA, the CDR3 is TGCAGTGCTAGAGAAAGGAGGCGGGAGCGGGATACGCAGTATTTT.

This clonotype was recorded many times. The rearrangement links TRBV5-1 to TRBJ2-5; no clear D gene. Trimming left V 4 bases short and J 5 bases short, with 18 bases between. Germline lookup yields CDR1 SGHRS and CDR2 YFSETQ. The CDR3 extends over 15 amino acids. The CDR3 DNA is TGCGCCAGCAGCCGTGACATCTATGGTAGGGAGACCCAGTACTTC. It codes for CASSRDIYGRETQYF.

This clonotype was detected ten times or more. The chain combines TRBV20-1 with TRBJ2-7; 9 bases line up with TRBD1. Trimming cost V 3 bases and J 9 bases; bases outside gene matches: 12. CDR1 is DFQATT, CDR2 SNEGSKA, per germline (reference sequence). The CDR3 runs to 14 residues. In DNA, the CDR3 is TGCAGTGCTAGGGGCCCCTGGGACAGGGAAGCGCAGTACTTC. This encodes CSARGPWDREAQYF.

The chain carries TRBV24-1 and TRBJ2-1; 8 nucleotides agree with TRBD2. Germline V gene lookup returns CDR1 KGHDR and CDR2 SFDVKD. J gave up 5 bases and V 3 bases, and 2 bases lay outside the gene matches. CDR3 length equals 14 residues. CDR3 nucleotides: TGTGCCACCAGTGATCTAGCGGGTGACAATGAGCAGTTCTTC. Translation gives CATSDLAGDNEQFF.

The chain combines TRBV5-1 with TRBJ1-2; 7 nucleotides agree with TRBD1. Germline CDR1 SGHRS, CDR2 YFSETQ. The CDR3 has 12 residues. V lost 4 bases to trimming and J lost 7 bases; unmatched junction nucleotides: 4. The DNA for the CDR3 is TGCGCCAGCAGCATGACAGGGTCTGGCTACACCTTC. Its translation: CASSMTGSGYTF.

CDR3 bases: TGCAGTGCTAATCGACTAGCGGGGGCGGCGGATGAGCAGTTCTTC. This codes for CSANRLAGAADEQFF. The chain couples TRBV20-1 to TRBJ2-1; 12 bases agree with TRBD2. The germline V gene encodes CDR1 DFQATT and CDR2 SNEGSKA (reference sequence). The CDR3 consists of 15 residues. After removal of 4 bases from V and 8 bases from J, the junction contained 9 bases not matched to a gene.

This clonotype was recorded many times. V usage is TRBV20-1 and J usage is TRBJ2-4; TRBD2 matches 7 bases. The CDR3 extends over 15 amino acids. V lost 0 bases to trimming and J lost 4 bases; unmatched junction nucleotides: 6. CDR1 is DFQATT, CDR2 SNEGSKA, per germline (reference sequence). The CDR3 DNA follows: TGCAGTGCTAGAGATTTAACTAGCGCGAAAAACATTCAGTACTTC. It codes for CSARDLTSAKNIQYF.

Regarding this clonotype: An end of the junction does not agree with germline; a read error may underlie this. The rearrangement joins TRBV11-2 to TRBJ2-7, with D tentatively TRBD2 (6 bases). Germline-derived CDR1 and CDR2 are SGHAT and FQNNGV. The CDR3 runs 14 residues. CDR3 amino acids: CASSPAGRSYEQHF. CDR3 sequence (DNA): TGTGCCAGCTCACCGGCGGGACGATCCTACGAGCAGCACTTC.

There are many counts of this clonotype. V gene TRBV15 combines with J gene TRBJ1-1; the D gene is possibly TRBD1 (5 bases). Trimming took 3 bases from V and 3 from J, leaving 20 bases between them. The CDR3 covers 17 residues. Germline-derived CDR1 and CDR2 are LNHNV and YYDKDF (reference sequence). The CDR3 nucleotides are TGTGCCACCAGCAGGGGCGCAGGGAAGGGAAAGGACACTGAAGCTTTCTTT. Protein sequence: CATSRGAGKGKDTEAFF.